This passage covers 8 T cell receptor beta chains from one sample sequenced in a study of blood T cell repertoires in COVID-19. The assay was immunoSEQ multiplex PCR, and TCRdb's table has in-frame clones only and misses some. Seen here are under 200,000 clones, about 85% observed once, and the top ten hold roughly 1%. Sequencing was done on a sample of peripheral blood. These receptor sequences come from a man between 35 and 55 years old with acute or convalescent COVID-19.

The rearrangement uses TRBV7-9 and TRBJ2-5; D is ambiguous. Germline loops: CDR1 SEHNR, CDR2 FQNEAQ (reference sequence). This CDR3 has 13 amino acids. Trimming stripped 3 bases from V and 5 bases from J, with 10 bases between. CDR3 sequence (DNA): TGTGCCAGCAGCTTGGGCAGCAAGGAGACCCAGTACTTC. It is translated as CASSLGSKETQYF.

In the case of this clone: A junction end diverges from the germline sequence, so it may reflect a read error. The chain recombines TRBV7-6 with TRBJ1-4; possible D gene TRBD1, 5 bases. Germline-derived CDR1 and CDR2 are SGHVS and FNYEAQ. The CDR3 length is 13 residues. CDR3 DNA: TGTGCCAGCAGCTTAGAGGGGAGGGCGAAAACTGTTTTT. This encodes CASSLEGRAKTVF.

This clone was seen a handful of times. The CDR3: CASSPLSGVVEQYF. CDR3 DNA: TGTGCCAGTAGTCCCTTGAGCGGGGTTGTGGAGCAGTACTTC. The chain links TRBV19 to TRBJ2-7; 7 bases line up with TRBD2. The ends lost 5 bases at V and 7 bases at J; junction bases unmatched: 11. CDR1 and CDR2 (germline): LNHDA, SQIVND (reference sequence). This CDR3 has 14 amino acids.

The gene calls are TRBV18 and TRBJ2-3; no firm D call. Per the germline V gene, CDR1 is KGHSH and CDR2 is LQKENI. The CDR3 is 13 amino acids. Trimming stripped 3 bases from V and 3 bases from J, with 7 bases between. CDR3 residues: CASSPPRTDTQYF. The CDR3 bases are TGTGCCAGCTCACCCCCTAGGACAGATACGCAGTATTTT.

The chain's CDR3 is CASSRGRNTEAFF. The CDR3 DNA sequence: TGTGCCAGCAGCCGCGGGCGGAACACTGAAGCTTTCTTT. The chain couples TRBV5-6 to TRBJ1-1, with D unclear. The CDR3 has 13 amino acids. The V gene lost 4 bases and the J gene lost 1 base, with 8 bases spanning the gap. CDR1 and CDR2 from the germline V gene are SGHDT and YYEEEE.

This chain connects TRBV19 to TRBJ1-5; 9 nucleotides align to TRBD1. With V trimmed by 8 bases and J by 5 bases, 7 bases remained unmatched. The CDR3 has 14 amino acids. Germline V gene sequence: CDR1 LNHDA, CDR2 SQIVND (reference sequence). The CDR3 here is CASWPGQGYQPQHF. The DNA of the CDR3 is TGTGCCAGTTGGCCGGGACAGGGATATCAGCCCCAGCATTTT.

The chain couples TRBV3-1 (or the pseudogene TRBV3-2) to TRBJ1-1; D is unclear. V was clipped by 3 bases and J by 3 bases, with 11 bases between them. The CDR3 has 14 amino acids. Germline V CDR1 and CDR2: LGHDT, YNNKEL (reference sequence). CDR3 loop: CASSQSVGDTEAFF. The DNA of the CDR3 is TGTGCCAGCAGCCAGTCGGTAGGAGACACTGAAGCTTTCTTT.

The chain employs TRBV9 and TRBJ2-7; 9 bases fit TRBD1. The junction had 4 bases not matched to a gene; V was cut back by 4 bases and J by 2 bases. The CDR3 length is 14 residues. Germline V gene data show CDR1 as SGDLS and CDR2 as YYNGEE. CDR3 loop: CASSPGTGTYEQYF. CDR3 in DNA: TGTGCCAGCAGCCCGGGGACAGGGACCTACGAGCAGTACTTC.